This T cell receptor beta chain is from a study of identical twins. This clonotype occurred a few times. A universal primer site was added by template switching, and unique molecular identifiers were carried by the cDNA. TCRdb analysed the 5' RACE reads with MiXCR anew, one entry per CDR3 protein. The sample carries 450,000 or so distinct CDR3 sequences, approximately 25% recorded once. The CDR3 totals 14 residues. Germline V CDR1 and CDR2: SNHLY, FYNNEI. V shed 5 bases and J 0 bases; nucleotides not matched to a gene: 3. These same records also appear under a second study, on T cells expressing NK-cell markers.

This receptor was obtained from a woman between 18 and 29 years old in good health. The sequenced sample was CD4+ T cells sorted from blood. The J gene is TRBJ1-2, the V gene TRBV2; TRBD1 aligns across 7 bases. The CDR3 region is CASSWQGANYGYTF. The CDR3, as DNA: TGTGCCAGCAGTTGGCAGGGGGCTAACTATGGCTACACCTTC.